What follows describes a single T cell receptor (beta chain). Its target is not known. The sample originates from a study of cytomegalovirus exposure and HLA in healthy donors. Study-wide points: Most TCR beta V segments were productive about 87% or about 30% of the time in an earlier analysis. Donors were assumed by presence/absence analyses to have roughly uniform sequencing depth. Among the most significant clusters, several appeared linked to common viral pathogens in a later analysis. Indistinguishability led to the exclusion of some V segments, TRBV6-2 and TRBV6-3 included.

The junction had 6 bases not matched to a gene; V was cut back by 6 bases and J by 4 bases. Germline V gene lookup returns CDR1 MNHNS and CDR2 SASEGT. The CDR3 sequence is 15 residues long. Vbeta (60) and Jbeta (13) primers were used in the PCR. TCRdb's table, derived via immunoSEQ multiplex PCR, lists solely in-frame clones and lacks some. The repertoire holds 85,000 to 130,000 clones, with about 79% as singletons. The chain uses TRBV6-1 and TRBJ2-1; 10 nucleotides match TRBD2. Sequenced material: PBMCs. The sequence came from a female donor in good health and CMV-seropositive. CDR3 loop: CASRLAGVAYNEQFF. CDR3 nucleotide sequence: TGTGCCAGCAGGCTAGCGGGAGTAGCTTACAATGAGCAGTTCTTC.